The 10 T cell receptor beta chains in this list originate from one sample, sequenced in a study of OX40 agonist ivuxolimab in advanced cancers. The protocol was immunoSEQ multiplex PCR, while the TCRdb copy is restricted to in-frame clones and leaves out a portion. The profile covers around 25,000 clones, with around 82% appearing a single time and approximately 12% taken by the ten largest. The sequenced sample was CD4+ or CD8+ T cells sorted from blood, obtained in a trial of the OX40 agonist ivuxolimab. The receptor source for this set is an adult with an advanced solid tumor such as melanoma, head and neck, liver or kidney cancer.

The chain couples TRBV30 to TRBJ2-5, with D possibly being TRBD1 or TRBD2 (6 bases each). Germline V lookup: CDR1 GTSNPN, CDR2 SVGIG (reference sequence). V gave up 3 bases and J gave up 5 bases, with 28 bases separating them. CDR3 length: 18 residues. The CDR3 sequence: CAWSPTDRGPRSGETQYF. The CDR3 nucleotides are TGTGCCTGGAGCCCCACCGACCGGGGGCCACGAAGTGGGGAGACCCAGTACTTC.

This chain joins TRBV6-6 and TRBJ1-1, with D hard to call. This CDR3 comprises 14 residues. CDR1 is MNHNY, CDR2 SVGAGI, per germline (reference sequence). With 0 bases removed from V and 4 bases from J, the gap between germline ends came to 9 bases. CDR3 amino acids: CASSYSGESTEAFF. The CDR3 DNA is TGTGCCAGCAGTTACTCTGGTGAGAGCACTGAAGCTTTCTTT.

The chain employs TRBV4-2 and TRBJ1-1; 7 bases agree with TRBD1. Germline-derived CDR1 and CDR2 are LGHNA and YNFKEQ. The CDR3 loop spans 17 amino acids. Trimming took 5 bases from V and 0 from J; bases not matched to a gene: 12. CDR3 loop: CASSGGAGGTVNTEAFF. The CDR3 DNA follows: TGTGCCAGCAGCGGAGGGGCAGGGGGGACGGTGAACACTGAAGCTTTCTTT.

V gene TRBV15 combines with J gene TRBJ1-2; D unresolved. The CDR3 length is 14 residues. Between the trimmed V and J ends, which lost 3 bases and 4 bases, there was a span of 12 bases. CDR1 is LNHNV, CDR2 YYDKDF, per germline (reference sequence). The CDR3 DNA is TGTGCCACCAGCAGGGAGAAACCGCTCTATGGCTACACCTTC. Encoded protein: CATSREKPLYGYTF.

V usage is TRBV7-9 and J usage is TRBJ2-5; possibly TRBD1 for D (5 bases). The CDR3 runs 15 residues. The V end was cut by 3 bases, the J end by 1 base, with 12 bases between. CDR1 and CDR2 from the germline V gene are SEHNR and FQNEAQ (reference sequence). The CDR3 nucleotides are TGTGCCAGCAGCTTGGAAGACAGTTTCCAAGAGACCCAGTACTTC. Translated, it gives CASSLEDSFQETQYF. The full variable domain, with the rest looked up from reference TRBV7-9 and TRBJ2-5, is DTGVSQNPRHKITKRGQNVTFRCDPISEHNRLYWYRQTLGQGPEFLTYFQNEAQLEKSRLLSDRFSAERPKGSFSTLEIQRTEQGDSAMYLCASSLEDSFQETQYFGPGTRLLVL.

This rearrangement joins TRBV11-2 to TRBJ2-7; 8 nucleotides line up with TRBD1. V shed 5 bases and J 4 bases; nucleotides not matched to a gene: 4. Germline values: CDR1 SGHAT, CDR2 FQNNGV. The CDR3 loop spans 13 amino acids. The CDR3 loop reads CASSLDREYEQYF. CDR3 nucleotide sequence: TGTGCCAGCAGCCTGGACAGGGAGTACGAGCAGTACTTC.

The chain combines TRBV11-2 with TRBJ2-5; no reliable D call. The V gene's germline CDR1 is SGHAT and CDR2 FQNNGV. V lost 4 bases to trimming and J lost 4 bases, with 19 bases between them. The length of the CDR3 is 16 residues. CDR3 DNA: TGTGCCAGCAGCTCGCCATATGGGGTTGACGGAGAGACCCAGTACTTC. Amino acids: CASSSPYGVDGETQYF. Full variable domain (rest looked up from reference TRBV11-2 and TRBJ2-5): EAGVAQSPRYKIIEKRQSVAFWCNPISGHATLYWYQQILGQGPKLLIQFQNNGVVDDSQLPKDRFSAERLKGVDSTLKIQPAKLEDSAVYLCASSSPYGVDGETQYFGPGTRLLVL.

This chain's CDR3 is CASSYSMGVQETQYF. In nucleotides, the CDR3 is TGTGCCAGCAGTTACTCGATGGGGGTCCAAGAGACCCAGTACTTC. The chain recombines TRBV6-6 with TRBJ2-5, with D perhaps given as TRBD1 or TRBD2 (5 bases each). The CDR3 runs to 15 residues. CDR1 is MNHNY and CDR2 is SVGAGI in the germline V gene (reference sequence). Trimming shortened V by 0 bases and J by 1 base, and 9 bases separated the two germline ends.

V is TRBV13 and J is TRBJ2-1; 7 bases line up with TRBD1. This CDR3 region has 16 residues. CDR1 is PRHDT, CDR2 FYEKMQ, per germline (reference sequence). Losses at the gene ends were 5 bases for V and 7 bases for J; bases not matched to a gene: 14. CDR3 sequence: CASSPGPDRDGNEQFF. The CDR3 DNA follows: TGTGCCAGCAGCCCGGGCCCCGACAGGGACGGGAATGAGCAGTTCTTC.

The chain uses TRBV2 and TRBJ2-5; 15 positions match TRBD2. The CDR3 contains 18 residues. V lost 6 bases and J lost 0; bases outside the gene matches: 8. Germline V CDR1 and CDR2: SNHLY, FYNNEI. CDR3 nucleotides: TGTGCCAGCAGCGGACTAGCGGGGGGGGCACTGTACCAAGAGACCCAGTACTTC. It specifies CASSGLAGGALYQETQYF.